These 21 T cell receptor beta chains originate from one sample sequenced in a study of CXCR3-negative and CXCR3-positive naive CD8 T cells. Researchers prepared the TRB cDNA libraries using 5' RACE with UMI labels. TCRdb re-called the 5' RACE reads, yielding one record per CDR3 amino acid sequence without DNA. The sample totals around 90,000 distinct CDR3 sequences. The material sequenced was naive CXCR3- CD8+ T cells from blood. The subset was: CD45RO-CCR7+CD27+CD95- naive CD8+ T cells lacking CXCR3 (TNR3-). The receptors were gathered from a human donor in good health. Some clones in this sample may be carry-over from other donors' samples.

The chain couples TRBV20-1 to TRBJ2-2. In germline, CDR1 is DFQATT, CDR2 SNEGSKA (reference sequence). The CDR3 totals 15 residues. The CDR3: CSARDLAASTGELFF.

The V call is TRBV14, the J call TRBJ2-1; absent DNA, TCRdb's TRBD2 call cannot be checked. Germline loops: CDR1 SGHDN, CDR2 FVKESK. The CDR3 length is 16 residues. This chain's CDR3 is CASSQKARESGNEQFF.

By frequency, this clonotype is medium-sized (0.01 to 0.1%). The chain uses TRBV4-1 and TRBJ2-1. Germline V CDR1 and CDR2: MGHRA, YSYEKL. The CDR3 covers 14 residues. The CDR3 protein is CASSLAGERNEQFF.

The chain recombines TRBV4-1 with TRBJ2-1; the TCRdb call, TRBD1, lacks DNA for checking. Germline V gene lookup returns CDR1 MGHRA and CDR2 YSYEKL. CDR3 length equals 13 residues. Here the CDR3 reads CASSPPAGPEQFF.

CDR3 region: CASSWGGSSYEQYF. This rearrangement joins TRBV7-6 to TRBJ2-7; TCRdb's D gene call, TRBD1, goes unchecked for lack of DNA. The CDR3 length is 14 residues. Germline loops: CDR1 SGHVS, CDR2 FNYEAQ.

The chain uses TRBV5-4 and TRBJ2-1; TCRdb proposes TRBD2, but this gene call is untestable without DNA. Germline V lookup: CDR1 SGHNT, CDR2 YYREEE (reference sequence). The CDR3 extends over 17 amino acids. CDR3 loop: CASSSAPGLANYNEQFF.

The chain couples TRBV3-1 to TRBJ2-1; with no DNA, the TCRdb D assignment of TRBD1 cannot be verified. CDR3 size: 16 residues. Germline CDR1 LGHDT, CDR2 YNNKEL (reference sequence). The CDR3: CASSPPLRLPANEQFF.

V usage is TRBV3-1 and J usage is TRBJ2-2; TCRdb reports TRBD2, a call that lacks DNA to check it against. Germline-derived CDR1 and CDR2 are LGHDT and YNNKEL (reference sequence). CDR3 length: 17 residues. The CDR3 is CASSLLAGGPNTGELFF.

This rearrangement joins TRBV12-3 or TRBV12-4 to TRBJ2-1; TCRdb's D gene call, TRBD1, goes unchecked for lack of DNA. This CDR3 spans 14 amino acids. The CDR3: CASTPKGLGNEQFF.

The genes are TRBV6-2 or TRBV6-3 and TRBJ2-1. Germline lookup yields CDR1 MNHEY and CDR2 SVGEGT. CDR3 length: 14 residues. CDR3 sequence: CASSYSNSGNEQFF.

The chain joins TRBV19 to TRBJ2-7; there is no DNA to check the TCRdb D call of TRBD1. Per germline, CDR1 LNHDA and CDR2 SQIVND (reference sequence). CDR3 length: 16 amino acids. CDR3 sequence: CASSIVWTPDPYEQYF.

The CDR3 protein is CSVERRERYNEQFF. The chain combines TRBV29-1 with TRBJ2-1; TCRdb outputs TRBD2, but without DNA this stays unchecked. Per germline, CDR1 SQVTM and CDR2 ANQGSEA. CDR3 size: 14 residues.

V is TRBV7-2 and J is TRBJ2-7; TCRdb's assignment of TRBD1 cannot be checked, as there is no DNA. Germline lookup yields CDR1 SGHTA and CDR2 FQGNSA. The CDR3 contains 16 residues. CDR3 loop: CASSHAPGQGFNEQYF. Filled out from reference TRBV7-2 and TRBJ2-7, the complete variable domain reads GAGVSQSPSNKVTEKGKDVELRCDPISGHTALYWYRQSLGQGLEFLIYFQGNSAPDKSGLPSDRFSAERTGGSVSTLTIQRTQQEDSAVYLCASSHAPGQGFNEQYFGPGTRLTVT.

This chain connects TRBV19 to TRBJ2-2. The V gene's germline CDR1 is LNHDA and CDR2 SQIVND (reference sequence). This CDR3 is built from 12 residues. CDR3 residues: CASIGDTGELFF. The full variable domain, completed using reference TRBV19 and TRBJ2-2, is DGGITQSPKYLFRKEGQNVTLSCEQNLNHDAMYWYRQDPGQGLRLIYYSQIVNDFQKGDIAEGYSVSREKKESFPLTVTSAQKNPTAFYLCASIGDTGELFFGEGSRLTVL.

V usage is TRBV7-9 and J usage is TRBJ1-5; TCRdb's D call of TRBD1 is untestable without DNA. Germline CDR1 is SEHNR and CDR2 is FQNEAQ (reference sequence). The CDR3 sequence is 14 residues long. The CDR3 region is CASSRGGGNQPQHF.

This rearrangement joins TRBV9 to TRBJ2-7; TCRdb picks TRBD1, but there is no DNA to check that call. This CDR3 spans 15 amino acids. Germline CDR1 reads SGDLS; CDR2 reads YYNGEE. The CDR3: CASSVGTGPPYEQYF.

The chain carries TRBV6-1 and TRBJ2-2; the D call from TCRdb, TRBD2, cannot be confirmed without DNA. The CDR3 runs to 15 residues. Looked up from germline, CDR1 is MNHNS and CDR2 is SASEGT. Here the CDR3 reads CASSQPGLAIGELFF.

The chain is built from TRBV6-2 or TRBV6-3 and TRBJ2-1; as DNA is missing, the TRBD2 call by TCRdb cannot be tested. This CDR3 comprises 15 residues. The germline V gene has CDR1 MNHEY and CDR2 SVGEGT. The chain's CDR3 is CASSLLAGAYNEQFF.

The chain recombines TRBV4-2 with TRBJ2-5; the TRBD2 assignment by TCRdb is unverifiable without DNA. Germline CDR1 reads LGHNA; CDR2 reads YNFKEQ. The CDR3 has 13 residues. The CDR3 loop is CASSSRLAETQYF.

The chain employs TRBV29-1 and TRBJ1-1; absent DNA, TCRdb's TRBD1 call cannot be checked. There are 14 residues in the CDR3. In germline, CDR1 is SQVTM, CDR2 ANQGSEA. This CDR3 reads CSATRAVGNTEAFF.

The chain couples TRBV12-3 or TRBV12-4 to TRBJ2-1; TCRdb names TRBD1, which stays unverified in the absence of DNA. There are 12 residues in the CDR3. The CDR3 region is CASSPERNEQFF.